The 10 T cell receptor beta chains below all came from one sample that was sequenced in a study of CD8 T cells in Susac syndrome. A quantity of about 0.5 to 1 ug RNA underwent reverse transcription using random hexamers. A single record per CDR3 protein comes from TCRdb applying MiXCR to the immunoSEQ multiplex PCR reads. The sample contains 330,000 or so distinct CDR3 sequences, 65% to 90% of which appear only once. Sequencing input: CD8+ T cells from PBMCs. The receptors derive from a human donor with multiple sclerosis.

In DNA form, the CDR3 reads TGTGCCAGCAGTTTGGCCCAACTAGGGGCATATGAGCAGTTCTTC. Translated: CASSLAQLGAYEQFF. The V call is TRBV27, the J call TRBJ2-1; TRBD1 or TRBD2 may be the D gene (5 bases each). The germline CDR1 and CDR2 sequences are MNHEY and SMNVEV (reference sequence). The CDR3 length is 15 residues. V was shortened by 3 bases and J by 8 bases, with 17 bases between the two germline ends.

The J gene is TRBJ2-1, the V gene TRBV11-2; D not resolved. Trimming stripped 5 bases from V and 3 bases from J, with 5 bases between. The V gene's germline CDR1 is SGHAT and CDR2 FQNNGV. The CDR3 contains 12 residues. The CDR3 here is CASSGVYNEQFF. The DNA of the CDR3 is TGTGCCAGCAGCGGGGTCTACAATGAGCAGTTCTTC.

The chain combines TRBV11-3 with TRBJ2-1; TRBD2 might be the D (6 bases). CDR3 length equals 16 residues. V was shortened by 0 bases and J by 4 bases, with 13 bases between the two germline ends. Looked up from germline, CDR1 is SGHNT and CDR2 is YENEEA. The CDR3, as DNA: TGTGCCAGCAGCTTAGATCTCGGGAGAACTTACAATGAGCAGTTCTTC. This codes for CASSLDLGRTYNEQFF.

This clonotype has only a few counts. J is TRBJ2-3 and V is TRBV7-3, with D possibly matching TRBD1 (5 bases). V was cut by 8 bases and J by 2 bases, with 8 bases left in between. The germline V gene has CDR1 SGHTA and CDR2 FQGTGA. The CDR3 is made up of 12 amino acids. This CDR3 is CASGHHTDTQYF. The CDR3 coding sequence is TGTGCCAGCGGACACCACACAGATACGCAGTATTTT.

The genes are TRBV7-6 and TRBJ1-1, with 9 positions matching TRBD1. In germline, CDR1 is SGHVS, CDR2 FNYEAQ. Unmatched junction bases numbered 13, after V lost 2 bases and J lost 6 bases. The CDR3 contains 17 residues. DNA of the CDR3: TGTGCCAGCAGCTTACCGAGCGGGGGGACAGGGATGGCTGAAGCTTTCTTT. This encodes CASSLPSGGTGMAEAFF.

This clonotype is a singleton in its sample. This CDR3 is CASSPPIAGGDNEQFF. DNA of the CDR3: TGTGCCAGCTCACCACCGATAGCGGGAGGGGACAATGAGCAGTTCTTC. The rearrangement links TRBV18 to TRBJ2-1, with 11 bases aligning to TRBD2. The CDR3 extends over 16 amino acids. Germline trimming cut 0 bases from V and 5 bases from J; bases unmatched to any gene: 3. From germline, CDR1 is KGHSH and CDR2 LQKENI. Full variable domain (rest looked up from reference TRBV18 and TRBJ2-1): NAGVMQNPRHLVRRRGQEARLRCSPMKGHSHVYWYRQLPEEGLKFMVYLQKENIIDESGMPKERFSAEFPKEGPSILRIQQVVRGDSAAYFCASSPPIAGGDNEQFFGPGTRLTVL.

A word on this clonotype: One end of the junction does not line up with germline, which may come from a read error. This chain connects TRBV3-1 to TRBJ1-5; 7 nucleotides agree with TRBD1. CDR1 is LGHDT and CDR2 is YNNKEL in the germline V gene (reference sequence). The CDR3 extends over 24 amino acids. The CDR3 DNA reads TGTGCCAGCAGCCAAGATGACCCTCCAAATCTACTCTTCCGGGACAGATATAGCAATCGGCCCCAGCATTTT. Translated, it gives CASSQDDPPNLLFRDRYSNRPQHF.

The chain joins TRBV6-5 to TRBJ2-5; 12 nucleotides match TRBD2. The germline V gene encodes CDR1 MNHEY and CDR2 SVGAGI. V was clipped by 0 bases and J by 1 base; unmatched bases: 6. The CDR3 covers 18 residues. CDR3 DNA sequence: TGTGCCAGCAGTTACTCGGGGTCACTAGCGGGAGGCCAAGAGACCCAGTACTTC. This sequence encodes CASSYSGSLAGGQETQYF.

The chain is built from TRBV7-3 and TRBJ2-3; no firm D call. Germline CDR1 and CDR2: SGHTA and FQGTGA. The CDR3 length is 15 residues. The V end lost 4 bases, the J end lost 2 bases, and 13 bases lay between the germline ends. The DNA for the CDR3 is TGTGCCAGCAGCTCTATTCTAGGTTACACAGATACGCAGTATTTT. Protein: CASSSILGYTDTQYF. The whole variable domain, filled in from reference TRBV7-3 and TRBJ2-3, reads GAGVSQTPSNKVTEKGKYVELRCDPISGHTALYWYRQSLGQGPEFLIYFQGTGAADDSGLPNDRFFAVRPEGSVSTLKIQRTERGDSAVYLCASSSILGYTDTQYFGPGTRLTVL.

J is TRBJ2-7 and V is TRBV13; tentative D call: TRBD1 (5 bases). V shed 2 bases and J shed 4 bases, with 9 bases lying between them. Germline V gene lookup returns CDR1 PRHDT and CDR2 FYEKMQ (reference sequence). The CDR3 covers 13 residues. The CDR3 DNA is TGTGCCAGCAGCTTATTACAGGCTTACGAGCAGTACTTC. It specifies CASSLLQAYEQYF.